This TCR beta chain was found in a study of shared clonotypes between healthy human individuals. For the study at large: Per-donor plates numbered three CD4 naive, three CD4 memory, two CD8 naive and one CD8 memory.

Profiling relied on immunoSEQ multiplex PCR, and the TCRdb table lists in-frame clones only, not all of them. The top ten hold 0.1% to 0.15% of the sample, which has 2,100,000 or so clones, approximately 94% seen once. The sample consisted of naive CD4+ T cells sorted from blood. The subset was: CD45RA+ positively selected. This TCR derives from a man younger than 35 in good health.

CDR3: CASSQDAWIDTDTQYF. CDR3 coding DNA: TGCGCCAGCAGCCAAGATGCTTGGATCGACACAGATACGCAGTATTTT. This chain joins TRBV4-3 and TRBJ2-3, with unresolved D. The CDR3 totals 16 residues. Germline loops: CDR1 LGHNA, CDR2 YSLEER. Trimming cost V 0 bases and J 2 bases, with 12 bases left between them.